This T cell receptor beta chain appears in the sequencing data of a study of T cells after posttransplantation cyclophosphamide. Sequencing was performed with immunoSEQ multiplex PCR; in TCRdb, only in-frame clones are kept and a portion is missing. The sample holds tens of thousands of clones, almost 75% seen once. General study points: Recipient CMV seropositivity and CMV reactivation strongly tracked TRB clonality. Donor CD8+ memory clones often dominated recipient blood repertoires at later times.

The related graft donor's blood sample was taken on the day of bone marrow donation. This CDR3 contains 14 residues. V lost 4 bases to trimming and J lost 4 bases, with 13 bases between them. Germline V gene lookup returns CDR1 MNHEY and CDR2 SMNVEV (reference sequence). The table lists this clone with a count of one. Antigen: not known. The genes are TRBV27 and TRBJ1-1, with a weak D call TRBD1 (6 bases). The sequenced material came from memory CD4+ T cells sorted from PBMCs. This TCR derives from a woman in her sixties or seventies in good health, CMV-negative, and a related stem cell transplant donor. Here the CDR3 reads CASSSGQFGTEAFF. CDR3 DNA sequence: TGTGCCAGCAGTTCTGGACAGTTTGGCACTGAAGCTTTCTTT.